This T cell receptor beta chain came from a study of blood T cell repertoires in COVID-19. This clone appeared a single time. Here immunoSEQ multiplex PCR was the method, and the copy in TCRdb shows in-frame clones only, minus some. The data contain about 100,000 clones, less than 90% of them seen just once; the ten biggest clones take up 7.4%. This CDR3 comprises 18 residues. Trimming stripped 4 bases from V and 2 bases from J, with 22 bases between. Looked up from germline, CDR1 is SGHDT and CDR2 is YYEEEE. The receptor was derived from a man aged 25 to 40 in a cohort sampled during active COVID-19. Input material: peripheral blood. V is TRBV5-6 and J is TRBJ2-1; D is perhaps TRBD2 (5 bases). CDR3 in amino acids: CASSPHVGGSGPYNEQFF. The CDR3 nucleotides are TGTGCCAGCAGCCCACACGTAGGAGGCAGCGGCCCCTACAATGAGCAGTTCTTC.